This T cell receptor (beta chain) was recovered during a study of cytomegalovirus exposure and HLA in healthy donors. The overall study: From around 180 million T cells, an earlier analysis saw approximately 120 million unique TCR beta sequences. Of over 350 genotyped donors, roughly 76% grouped in the Caucasian-associated ancestry cluster.

PCR employed 60 Vbeta and 13 Jbeta primers. Only in-frame clones appear in the TCRdb table, and some are missing; sequencing was by immunoSEQ multiplex PCR. The sample lists about 250,000 clones; roughly two thirds were seen once. CDR3 length: 15 residues. Per germline, CDR1 GTSNPN and CDR2 SVGIG (reference sequence). Trimming shortened V by 4 bases and J by 4 bases, and 17 bases separated the two germline ends. The TCR sequence derives from a female donor in good health and CMV-seronegative. Material for sequencing was PBMCs. The rearrangement links TRBV30 to TRBJ2-1; D might be TRBD2 (6 bases). This CDR3 is CAWTRQSGGYNEQFF. The CDR3, as DNA: TGTGCCTGGACCCGACAGAGCGGAGGGTACAATGAGCAGTTCTTC.